This entry lists 8 T cell receptor beta chains sequenced from one sample in a study of T cells in Graves' hyperthyroidism and ophthalmopathy. From RNA transcripts, TCR beta CDR3 regions were amplified. In the first-round RT-PCR of the TCR CDR3, the HTBI primer set was used. One entry per CDR3 protein, called by TCRdb with MiXCR from the multiplex PCR reads. The sample yields 400,000 to 450,000 distinct CDR3 sequences, about 15% seen once. Sequenced: blood. All receptors derive from a young man with Graves' ophthalmopathy.

This sequence joins TRBV10-3 and TRBJ1-1; tentative D call: TRBD1 (5 bases). Deletions cut 6 bases from V and 1 base from J, with 9 bases between. Germline V gene lookup returns CDR1 ENHRY and CDR2 SYGVKD. The CDR3 contains 13 residues. The CDR3 bases are TGTGCCATCAGGGAACAGGAGAACACTGAAGCTTTCTTT. This sequence encodes CAIREQENTEAFF.

Notes on this clonotype: A much more abundant neighbour one base away suggests this may be a read error. The chain employs TRBV12-3 or TRBV12-4 and TRBJ2-2; 7 bases are shared with TRBD2. V shed 6 bases, J shed 6 bases, and the junction held 10 bases outside the gene matches. The CDR3 is 15 residues long. CDR3 in amino acids: CASSPGLSGAGELFF. CDR3 nucleotide sequence: TGTGCCAGCAGCCCGGGACTATCGGGGGCCGGGGAGCTGTTTTTT.

This clonotype has more than one count but fewer than ten. The V gene is TRBV6-1, the J gene TRBJ1-5; 8 positions match TRBD1. J lost 4 bases, V lost 1 base, and 6 bases had no gene match. The germline V gene has CDR1 MNHNS and CDR2 SASEGT. The CDR3 loop spans 16 amino acids. Here the CDR3 reads CASSEVGQGGNQPQHF. The CDR3 DNA is TGTGCCAGCAGTGAAGTCGGACAGGGTGGGAATCAGCCCCAGCATTTT.

This clonotype was seen a handful of times. The chain employs TRBV30 and TRBJ1-5; 8 bases agree with TRBD1. The CDR3 consists of 14 residues. Unmatched junction bases numbered 7, after V lost 7 bases and J lost 2 bases. Germline values: CDR1 GTSNPN, CDR2 SVGIG (reference sequence). The CDR3 protein is CASATGAGNQPQHF. The CDR3 DNA follows: TGTGCCTCCGCGACAGGGGCGGGCAATCAGCCCCAGCATTTT.

The V call is TRBV19, the J call TRBJ2-1, with D perhaps given as TRBD1 or TRBD2 (6 bases each). CDR1 LNHDA and CDR2 SQIVND come from the germline V gene (reference sequence). Trimming left V 9 bases short and J 5 bases short, with 17 bases between. CDR3 length: 14 amino acids. CDR3 in amino acids: CASARGDSHNEQFF. The CDR3 DNA sequence: TGTGCCAGCGCGAGGGGGGATAGCCACAATGAGCAGTTCTTC.

This clonotype was seen a handful of times. The chain has TRBV7-9 and TRBJ2-1; 9 bases line up with TRBD2. The CDR3 is 16 residues long. Germline V gene data show CDR1 as SEHNR and CDR2 as FQNEAQ (reference sequence). Germline trimming cut 4 bases from V and 7 bases from J; bases unmatched to any gene: 11. CDR3 amino acids: CASSSTFSGSRNEQFF. In nucleotides, the CDR3 is TGTGCCAGCAGCTCCACTTTTAGCGGGAGTCGGAATGAGCAGTTCTTC.

This chain connects TRBV12-3 or TRBV12-4 to TRBJ1-2; 11 positions agree with TRBD1. With 6 bases clipped from V and 8 bases from J, the junction kept 8 bases outside the gene matches. The CDR3 sequence is 14 residues long. The CDR3 reads CASRRTGGGLGYTF. The CDR3 DNA reads as TGTGCCAGCAGGAGGACAGGGGGCGGGTTGGGCTACACCTTC.

V gene TRBV19 combines with J gene TRBJ2-2; 16 positions agree with TRBD2. Germline values: CDR1 LNHDA, CDR2 SQIVND (reference sequence). This CDR3 spans 17 amino acids. V lost 9 bases and J lost 6; bases outside the gene matches: 10. The CDR3 region is CASNQGTSGRASGELFF. Written as DNA, the CDR3 is TGTGCCAGCAACCAAGGGACTAGCGGGAGGGCTTCCGGGGAGCTGTTTTTT.